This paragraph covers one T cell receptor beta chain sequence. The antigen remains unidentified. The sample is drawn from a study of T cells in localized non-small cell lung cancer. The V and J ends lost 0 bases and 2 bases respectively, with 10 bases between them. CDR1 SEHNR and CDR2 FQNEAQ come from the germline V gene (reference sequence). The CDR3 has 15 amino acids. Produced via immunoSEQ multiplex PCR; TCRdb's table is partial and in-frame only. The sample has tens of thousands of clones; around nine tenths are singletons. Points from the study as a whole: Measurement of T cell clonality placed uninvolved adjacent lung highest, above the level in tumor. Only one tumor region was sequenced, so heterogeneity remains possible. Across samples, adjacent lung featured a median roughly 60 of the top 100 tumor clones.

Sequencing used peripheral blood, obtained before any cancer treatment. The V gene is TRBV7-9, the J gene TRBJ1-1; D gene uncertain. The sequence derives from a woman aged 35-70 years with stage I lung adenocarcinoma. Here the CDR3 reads CASSLASGGNTEAFF. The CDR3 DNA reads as TGTGCCAGCAGCTTAGCCTCCGGCGGAAACACTGAAGCTTTCTTT.